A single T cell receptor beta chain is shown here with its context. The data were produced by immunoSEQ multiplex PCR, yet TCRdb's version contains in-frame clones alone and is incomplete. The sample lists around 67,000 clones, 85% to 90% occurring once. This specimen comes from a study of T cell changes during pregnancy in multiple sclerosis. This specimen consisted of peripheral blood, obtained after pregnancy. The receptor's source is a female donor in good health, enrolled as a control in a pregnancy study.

CDR3 region: CASSGQASYEQYF. As DNA, the CDR3 is TGTGCCAGCAGTGGACAGGCCTCCTACGAGCAGTACTTC. The chain employs TRBV27 and TRBJ2-7, with 7 positions matching TRBD1. The junction had 1 base not matched to a gene; V was cut back by 5 bases and J by 0 bases. From germline, CDR1 is MNHEY and CDR2 SMNVEV (reference sequence). There are 13 residues in the CDR3.